Listed below are T cell receptor beta chains from one sample, sequenced in a study of blood T cell repertoires in COVID-19. Profiled with immunoSEQ multiplex PCR; TCRdb holds only in-frame clones, not every one. This table holds approximately 230,000 clones, just over 85% found once. The sample was PBMCs or T cells enriched from blood (not recorded which). Receptors were obtained from a man aged 35-49 years who had recovered from COVID-19. Each CDR3 is given with its conserved first and last residue. Each record gives: clone size, D gene, V gene, CDR3 protein. D genes are given only for firm matches. For some rows the clone size is stated as once, few or many, or as a class when expanded; others skip it.

>NA|NA|TRBV7-2
CASSLGQAITYEQYF
>NA|NA|TRBV28
CASSSRGWLATNEKLFF
>NA|NA|TRBV18
CASSPQELNTGELFF
>NA|TRBD2|TRBV4-2
CASSHFGTSADLSYEQYF
>NA|NA|TRBV7-3
CASSPVATGHHSGNTIYF
>NA|TRBD2|TRBV5-4
CASSPNSGTNQETQYF
>NA|TRBD2|TRBV18
CASSPPETGGAGEQFF
>NA|TRBD1|TRBV10-3
CAISEMTTGNYGYTF
>NA|TRBD1|TRBV5-1
CASSPEETGVYGYTF
>NA|NA|TRBV19
CASSISGLRSSYEQYF
>NA|TRBD2|TRBV3-1/TRBV3-2
CASSQPGLDYNEQFF
>NA|NA|TRBV5-4
CASSLSLNRNYGYTF
>once|TRBD1|TRBV5-6
CASSFGTGVVGELFF
>NA|NA|TRBV7-8
CASSHNEQYF
>NA|TRBD2|TRBV4-2
CASSQIAGWSYEQYF
>NA|TRBD2|TRBV19
CANQTSGRDPSRDTQYF
>NA|NA|TRBV19
CASSITWTDYNEQFF
>once|NA|TRBV3-1/TRBV3-2
CASSQEAGTYNEQFF
>once|NA|TRBV2
CASCWAPGETQYF
>NA|NA|TRBV14
CASSQGLRETQYF
>NA|TRBD2|TRBV9
CASSVAVAGGNEQFF
>NA|TRBD2|TRBV5-6
CASSLGLAGGSYEQYF
>NA|TRBD2|TRBV27
CASSSSTLAAAYEQYF
>NA|TRBD1|TRBV15
CATSRAGQGDHEQYF
>NA|NA|TRBV28
CASKLGVGTEAFF
>NA|TRBD1|TRBV6-2/TRBV6-3
CASSQPTGYYGYTF
>NA|TRBD1|TRBV5-1
CASNFLPLGQSVSNYGYTF
>NA|TRBD2|TRBV9
CASSVLAGEWTDTQYF
>NA|NA|TRBV5-1
CASSLGSQPGGEQFF
>NA|NA|TRBV7-2
CASSLSSGSETQYF
>NA|NA|TRBV9
CASSVGIEGDRYF
>NA|TRBD2|TRBV3-1/TRBV3-2
CATGTSYYEQYF
>NA|NA|TRBV30
CAWSLEGGGYTF
>NA|NA|TRBV19
CASSLGLPYEQYF
>NA|TRBD1|TRBV9
CASSGGGGVNQPQHF
>NA|NA|TRBV7-8
CASSLGLNTGELFF
>NA|TRBD2|TRBV9
CASSASMIVGRSSYNEQFF
>once|NA|TRBV7-2
CASSLGLVLGTDTQYF